Shown below are 29 T cell receptor beta chains from a single sample sequenced in a study of T cells in Graves' hyperthyroidism and ophthalmopathy. Researchers amplified the TCR beta CDR3 regions from RNA transcripts. First-round RT-PCR of the TCR CDR3 relied on the HTBI primer set. TCRdb reprocessed the multiplex PCR reads via MiXCR and lists one record per CDR3 protein. This repertoire shows around 340,000 distinct CDR3 sequences, over 15% found once; its top ten account for around 47%. The source material was blood. Source of these receptors: a woman between 45 and 65 years old with Graves' hyperthyroidism.

This chain uses TRBV7-2 with TRBJ2-7; D gene uncertain. The CDR3 runs 15 residues. The germline V gene has CDR1 SGHTA and CDR2 FQGNSA. V was clipped by 4 bases and J by 0 bases, with 13 bases between them. In nucleotides, the CDR3 is TGTGCCAGCAGCTCCTCTGCGGAAAGCTCCTACGAGCAGTACTTC. Encoded protein: CASSSSAESSYEQYF. Drawing the rest from reference TRBV7-2 and TRBJ2-7, the complete variable domain is GAGVSQSPSNKVTEKGKDVELRCDPISGHTALYWYRQSLGQGLEFLIYFQGNSAPDKSGLPSDRFSAERTGGSVSTLTIQRTQQEDSAVYLCASSSSAESSYEQYFGPGTRLTVT.

This clonotype has only one observation. A read error may produce the germline difference seen at one junction end. This chain joins TRBV7-3 and TRBJ2-3; no clear D gene. CDR3 length: 16 amino acids. CDR1 is SGHTA and CDR2 is FQGTGA in the germline V gene. The CDR3 region is CASSLTTAVSTDTQYF. Written as DNA, the CDR3 is TGTGCCAGCAGCCTAACCACGGCAGTCTCCACAGATACGCAGTATTTT. The entire variable domain, with the rest obtained from reference TRBV7-3 and TRBJ2-3, is as follows: GAGVSQTPSNKVTEKGKYVELRCDPISGHTALYWYRQSLGQGPEFLIYFQGTGAADDSGLPNDRFFAVRPEGSVSTLKIQRTERGDSAVYLCASSLTTAVSTDTQYFGPGTRLTVL.

The chain uses TRBV11-1 and TRBJ1-5; tentatively, D is TRBD1 (5 bases). The germline gives CDR1 SGHAT, CDR2 FQDESV (reference sequence). V lost 8 bases and J 3 bases, leaving 8 bases between the germline ends. The CDR3 spans 12 residues. The CDR3 reads CASQGTNQPQHF. The CDR3 DNA is TGTGCCAGCCAGGGTACCAATCAGCCCCAGCATTTT.

This clonotype was recorded many times. The chain links TRBV6-1 to TRBJ1-5; weak D call: TRBD1 (6 bases). Trimming stripped 6 bases from V and 5 bases from J, with 11 bases between. The germline V gene has CDR1 MNHNS and CDR2 SASEGT. CDR3 length: 13 amino acids. CDR3: CASRGGRDQPQHF. The CDR3 DNA reads as TGTGCCAGCAGGGGGGGGCGCGATCAGCCCCAGCATTTT.

The V and J genes are TRBV5-1 and TRBJ2-2, with 8 bases aligning to TRBD2. Germline V gives CDR1 SGHRS, CDR2 YFSETQ. V gave up 4 bases and J gave up 7 bases; unmatched junction bases: 6. The CDR3 extends over 14 amino acids. CDR3 DNA: TGCGCCAGCAGCATGGGACTAGTTGGCGGGGAGCTGTTTTTT. This codes for CASSMGLVGGELFF.

This clonotype has just a few counts. The rearrangement links TRBV29-1 to TRBJ1-2, with a tentative D call TRBD1 (6 bases). V lost 0 bases to trimming and J lost 8 bases, with 16 bases between them. This CDR3 spans 14 amino acids. The V gene's germline CDR1 is SQVTM and CDR2 ANQGSEA. DNA of the CDR3: TGCAGCGTTGAAGAGTGGGGTCCAGGGGACGGCTACACCTTC. Amino acid sequence: CSVEEWGPGDGYTF.

The chain uses TRBV12-5 and TRBJ2-2, with a possible D match to TRBD1 (6 bases). V lost 6 bases to trimming and J lost 3 bases, with 14 bases between them. The CDR3 length is 15 residues. Germline values: CDR1 LGHNT, CDR2 FRNRAP. CDR3 protein: CASGKQGWDTGELFF. Here the CDR3 DNA reads TGTGCTAGTGGGAAACAGGGTTGGGACACCGGGGAGCTGTTTTTT.

Notes on this clonotype: A much bigger clone sits one base away, suggesting this may be a read error. The chain uses TRBV12-5 and TRBJ2-3; D is possibly TRBD2 (5 bases). The CDR3 sequence is 15 residues long. Germline loops: CDR1 LGHNT, CDR2 FRNRAP. CDR3 amino acids: CASGTGKTSTDTRYF. CDR3 nucleotides: TGTGCTAGTGGCACGGGAAAAACGAGCACAGATACGCGGTATTTT. The complete variable domain, with remaining parts taken from reference TRBV12-5 and TRBJ2-3, reads DARVTQTPRHKVTEMGQEVTMRCQPILGHNTVFWYRQTMMQGLELLAYFRNRAPLDDSGMPKDRFSAEMPDATLATLKIQPSEPRDSAVYFCASGTGKTSTDTRYFGPGTRLTVL.

This clonotype was found a few times. This sequence joins TRBV12-3 or TRBV12-4 and TRBJ1-1; D ambiguous. V dropped 3 bases and J dropped 0 bases, with 14 bases sitting between them. The CDR3 has 16 amino acids. In DNA form, the CDR3 reads TGTGCCAGCAGTTTTGGAAAGGGAAAAATGAACACTGAAGCTTTCTTT. It translates to CASSFGKGKMNTEAFF.

Concerning this clonotype itself: This could be a read error, since a much larger clone is one nucleotide away. The V call is TRBV30, the J call TRBJ1-1, with TRBD1 identical over 9 bases. CDR1 and CDR2 (germline): GTSNPN, SVGIG (reference sequence). The CDR3 sequence is 14 residues long. The CDR3 loop is CAWSIGQGNTEALF. In DNA, the CDR3 is TGTGCCTGGAGTATCGGACAGGGGAACACTGAAGCTCTCTTT.

The chain's CDR3 is CASSYSPEAPGNTIYF. In nucleotides, the CDR3 is TGTGCCAGCAGTTACTCGCCCGAGGCCCCTGGAAACACCATATATTTT. The V gene is TRBV6-6, the J gene TRBJ1-3; D uncertain. The V end lost 0 bases, the J end lost 2 bases, and 11 bases lay between the germline ends. CDR1 and CDR2 from the germline V gene are MNHNY and SVGAGI (reference sequence). This CDR3 is 16 amino acids long.

The table lists this clonotype with a few counts. This chain links TRBV18 with TRBJ1-4; 8 bases fit TRBD1. V gave up 6 bases and J gave up 8 bases; unmatched junction bases: 5. The CDR3 loop spans 13 amino acids. Germline CDR1 is KGHSH and CDR2 is LQKENI. The CDR3 sequence is CASSTGEGEKLFF. CDR3 DNA: TGTGCCAGCTCGACAGGGGAGGGAGAAAAACTGTTTTTT.

The genes are TRBV20-1 and TRBJ2-3, with D perhaps assigned TRBD1 or TRBD2 (5 bases each). This CDR3 region has 13 residues. The germline V and J ends were trimmed by 6 bases and 5 bases, with 15 bases remaining between them. CDR1 is DFQATT and CDR2 is SNEGSKA in the germline V gene (reference sequence). The CDR3 region has the DNA TGCAGTGCCCTGACTGGGACCGAAGATACGCAGTATTTT. It yields the protein CSALTGTEDTQYF.

This clonotype was detected ten times or more. This sequence joins TRBV7-9 and TRBJ2-3; D ambiguous. The length of the CDR3 is 13 residues. V lost 5 bases to trimming and J lost 3 bases, with 9 bases between them. Germline V gene data show CDR1 as SEHNR and CDR2 as FQNEAQ (reference sequence). CDR3 in DNA: TGTGCCAGCAGCGCACAACTGACAGATACGCAGTATTTT. Translation gives CASSAQLTDTQYF.

The sample holds many counts of this clonotype. V usage is TRBV5-1 and J usage is TRBJ2-1; maybe TRBD2 (6 bases). The CDR3 totals 13 residues. Between the trimmed V and J ends, which lost 2 bases and 6 bases, there was a span of 9 bases. CDR1 SGHRS and CDR2 YFSETQ come from the germline V gene. CDR3 sequence: CASSLGSGNEQFF. The CDR3 nucleotides read TGCGCCAGCAGCTTAGGTAGCGGCAATGAGCAGTTCTTC.

On this clonotype itself: Sequence at one end of the junction differs from germline and may be a read error. The chain uses TRBV19 and TRBJ2-1; a weak D match, TRBD1 (6 bases). The length of the CDR3 is 13 residues. Germline V gene sequence: CDR1 LNHDA, CDR2 SQIVND (reference sequence). The CDR3 bases are TGTGCCAGTAGTTCCGACAGGTACAATGAGCGGTTCTTC. This gives the protein CASSSDRYNERFF.

This clonotype was found a few times. The CDR3 reads CASRGQGAWGPNEQFF. DNA of the CDR3: TGTGCCAGCAGGGGACAGGGGGCGTGGGGCCCCAATGAGCAGTTCTTC. The rearrangement joins TRBV2 to TRBJ2-1; TRBD1 matches 12 bases. V was pared by 6 bases and J by 6 bases, with 9 bases of the junction left unmatched. The CDR3 is made up of 16 amino acids. Germline V gene lookup returns CDR1 SNHLY and CDR2 FYNNEI.

This clonotype has at least ten counts. CDR3 loop: CASSLTGRSGARGSGETQYF. The DNA for the CDR3 is TGTGCCAGCAGCTTAACGGGCCGTAGCGGGGCCCGGGGGTCGGGAGAGACCCAGTACTTC. This chain uses TRBV7-3 with TRBJ2-5; TRBD2 matches at 8 bases. Trimming took 0 bases from V and 4 from J; bases not matched to a gene: 19. Germline CDR1 is SGHTA and CDR2 is FQGTGA. The CDR3 is 20 residues long.

This clonotype has more than one count but fewer than ten. The J gene is TRBJ1-2, the V gene TRBV12-3 or TRBV12-4, with 7 bases lining up with TRBD1. J gave up 5 bases and V 3 bases, and 3 bases lay outside the gene matches. The CDR3 consists of 13 residues. The CDR3 DNA sequence: TGTGCCAGCAGTTTTGGACAGGAGTATGGCTACACCTTC. Amino acids: CASSFGQEYGYTF.

In its sample, this clonotype was seen a few times. The rearrangement uses TRBV7-3 and TRBJ2-2; 11 bases line up with TRBD1. Germline V gives CDR1 SGHTA, CDR2 FQGTGA. This CDR3 spans 16 amino acids. V trimming: 3 bases; J trimming: 6 bases; junction bases outside the gene matches: 6. The chain's CDR3 is CASSFYGTGGAGELFF. The CDR3 region has the DNA TGTGCCAGCAGCTTTTATGGGACAGGGGGTGCCGGGGAGCTGTTTTTT.

Details on this clonotype: Given a much more abundant clone one base away, this may be a read error. This chain uses TRBV7-3 with TRBJ2-4; TRBD2 is a possible D gene (5 bases). This CDR3 spans 15 amino acids. CDR1 and CDR2 from the germline V gene are SGHTA and FQGTGA. CDR3 DNA: TGTGCCAGCAGCTTAACGCCCCTAGCCAAAACCATTCAGTACTTC. Encoded protein: CASSLTPLAKTIQYF. Full variable domain (missing parts from reference TRBV7-3 and TRBJ2-4): GAGVSQTPSNKVTEKGKYVELRCDPISGHTALYWYRQSLGQGPEFLIYFQGTGAADDSGLPNDRFFAVRPEGSVSTLKIQRTERGDSAVYLCASSLTPLAKTIQYFGAGTRLSVL.

This clonotype was picked up a small number of times. V usage is TRBV2 and J usage is TRBJ2-4, with TRBD1 identical over 8 bases. V lost 4 bases and J lost 6; bases outside the gene matches: 5. The germline V gene encodes CDR1 SNHLY and CDR2 FYNNEI. There are 14 residues in the CDR3. CDR3 amino acids: CASSGQGQRNIQYF. CDR3 nucleotide sequence: TGTGCCAGCAGTGGACAGGGGCAGAGAAACATTCAGTACTTC.

The genes are TRBV20-1 and TRBJ2-5; 7 nucleotides line up with TRBD2. Trimming at V came to 1 base and at J to 5 bases, leaving 7 bases not matched to a gene. CDR1 is DFQATT and CDR2 is SNEGSKA in the germline V gene (reference sequence). CDR3 length equals 14 residues. CDR3: CSARGGGGEETQYF. The CDR3 DNA reads TGCAGTGCTAGAGGTGGGGGAGGGGAGGAGACCCAGTACTTC.

This rearrangement joins TRBV2 to TRBJ2-7; TRBD1 or TRBD2 may be the D gene (5 bases each). Trimming left V 2 bases short and J 2 bases short, with 10 bases between. CDR3 size: 14 residues. Germline V lookup: CDR1 SNHLY, CDR2 FYNNEI. CDR3 protein: CASSERGVAYEQYF. The DNA of the CDR3 is TGTGCCAGCAGTGAAAGAGGGGTCGCCTACGAGCAGTACTTC. Drawing the rest from reference TRBV2 and TRBJ2-7, the complete variable domain is EPEVTQTPSHQVTQMGQEVILRCVPISNHLYFYWYRQILGQKVEFLVSFYNNEISEKSEIFDDQFSVERPDGSNFTLKIRSTKLEDSAMYFCASSERGVAYEQYFGPGTRLTVT.

V and J are TRBV6-1 and TRBJ2-4, with D hard to call. The germline V gene encodes CDR1 MNHNS and CDR2 SASEGT. CDR3 size: 16 residues. V was shortened by 4 bases and J by 0 bases, with 13 bases between the two germline ends. The CDR3 here is CASSGYSLLAKNIQYF. CDR3 coding DNA: TGTGCCAGCAGTGGATACAGTTTACTAGCCAAAAACATTCAGTACTTC.

This clonotype was detected a few times. The chain has TRBV7-3 and TRBJ2-3; D not certain. Per the germline V gene, CDR1 is SGHTA and CDR2 is FQGTGA. V shed 5 bases and J shed 4 bases, with 10 bases lying between them. The CDR3 loop spans 13 amino acids. The CDR3 sequence: CASSPEGADTQYF. The CDR3 region has the DNA TGTGCCAGCAGCCCGGAAGGTGCAGATACGCAGTATTTT.

This clonotype was seen at least ten times. The DNA of the CDR3 is TGTGCCTCTATCGGGACTAGCGGGGGGGTAGTGGCCTACGAGCAGTACTTC. As protein: CASIGTSGGVVAYEQYF. The chain has TRBV27 and TRBJ2-7; 16 bases fit TRBD2. The CDR3 is 17 residues long. CDR1 MNHEY and CDR2 SMNVEV come from the germline V gene (reference sequence). The V and J ends lost 11 bases and 2 bases, in that order; junction bases with no gene match: 12.

The sample holds a few counts of this clonotype. DNA of the CDR3: TGTGCCAGCAGGCCCGGGACAGGGGTACATGAGCAGTTCTTC. Translation gives CASRPGTGVHEQFF. V is TRBV6-2 or TRBV6-3 and J is TRBJ2-1, with 10 bases aligning to TRBD1. V trimming: 6 bases; J trimming: 8 bases; junction bases outside the gene matches: 7. The CDR3 length is 14 residues. In germline, CDR1 is MNHEY, CDR2 SVGEGT.

Turning to this clonotype: Being one base from a much bigger clone, this may be a read error. This chain uses TRBV20-1 with TRBJ2-5; D uncertain. CDR3 length equals 14 residues. Trimming cost V 0 bases and J 5 bases, with 13 bases left between them. Germline lookup yields CDR1 DFQATT and CDR2 SNEGSKA (reference sequence). The CDR3 DNA sequence: TGCAGTGCTAGAGAGACGGGCTGGGCGGAGACCCAGTACTTC. Amino acids: CSARETGWAETQYF.